This TCR beta chain was sequenced for a study of CD8+ T cells in alopecia areata (dated by TCRdb to about 2018). Study-level background: The treated patients took part in an open-label pilot trial in which moderate-to-severe alopecia areata was treated with oral tofacitinib at 5 to 10 mg twice daily. TCRbeta CDR3 regions were amplified by immunoSEQ multiplex PCR using 35 Vbeta forward and 13 Jbeta reverse primers. Tofacitinib was given for 6 to 18 months, followed by 6 months of follow-up off drug to assess delayed response and recurrence. RNA was extracted with the PAXgene miRNA kit for fixed scalp, the miRNeasy kit for PBMCs, and the RNeasy kit for mouse skin. Scalp clonality was compared among normal scalp (n=4), patchy alopecia areata scalp (n=8), and alopecia totalis/universalis scalp (n=8). In treated patients, disease severity was measured using the SALT score, which gives the percentage of scalp surface area affected. In both human patients and the C3H/HeJ mouse model, the study applied high-throughput TCRbeta sequencing to look at T cell clonal expansion in alopecia areata. In humans, TCRbeta sequencing was performed on scalp tissue and on sorted CD4+ and CD8+ peripheral blood T cells from healthy controls and from patients with patchy or totalis/universalis alopecia areata. Patients on tofacitinib were biopsied at baseline and after 4 and 24 weeks of treatment, and several of the patients also had a later scalp biopsy. Study-wide conclusions, independent of this receptor: Resident alphabeta T cells in normal human skin are also sequenced, complicating scalp TCR repertoire analysis, unlike mouse skin dominated by gammadelta T cells. Scalp clonality and the number of expanded CD8+ clones among the top 100 scalp clones were significantly decreased by tofacitinib. Lesional scalp, especially in alopecia totalis/universalis, showed higher clonality and more expanded CD8+ clones than normal scalp, suggesting antigenic drive. Many expanded lesional clones persisted in scalp and blood during tofacitinib treatment, which may partly explain relapse after stopping treatment. The treated cohort was small, with a single nonresponder, so links between baseline CD8+ expansion and response need larger studies. TCR sequences shared between patients were less clear than in mice, possibly partly because of HLA diversity in the patient population.

The library came from the immunoSEQ multiplex PCR assay. For TCR sequencing, RNA was extracted from every sample and reverse transcribed into cDNA to serve as template. SuperScript III was used for first-strand cDNA synthesis, primed with a 2:1 mix of oligo-dT and random hexamers. A synthetic immune receptor repertoire was used to measure amplification bias, and any remaining bias was corrected computationally. In the source study's methods: Raw reads were preprocessed to remove errors, and CDR3 was defined by IMGT conventions from the conserved cysteine to phenylalanine. To get clonality, Shannon entropy was normalized by log2 of the number of productive unique TCRs and the result was subtracted from 1. Whether each scalp clone was CD4 or CD8 was inferred by checking scalp TCRbeta sequences against the CD4 and CD8 repertoires from sorted blood. The immuneACCESS repertoire file appears here via TCRdb, limited to in-frame rearrangements. These files lack a portion of the clones; in checked studies, under half of the deficit traces to unresolved V genes, and the cause of the others is not known. From that table come the V and J calls and clone size; the DNA was used to work out D and trimming. Recorded for this sample are fewer than 150,000 clones; approximately 80% of them occurred a single time. Roughly 25% of the sample belongs to the ten largest clones.

Germline trimming: 2 bases from V, 1 base from J; junction bases outside gene matches: 2. CDR3 length: 14 amino acids, cysteine to phenylalanine. Only the CDR3 portion is preserved as DNA: 42 bases, with reading frame beginning at the first base. Sequences MGHRA (CDR1) and YSYEKL (CDR2) are obtained from the germline V gene. As concerns this clone: This clone's antigen is unknown. Per-base quality was not reported, and no clone a single base away is much larger than it.

The time point label of this sample denotes: 4 weeks on oral tofacitinib. The treatment or condition label on this specimen signifies: oral pan-JAK inhibitor, 5-10 mg twice daily. From alopecia areata patients, peripheral blood was collected along with lesional scalp punch biopsies. PBMCs were isolated by density centrifugation and stained for CD3, CD4 and CD8, and CD4+ and CD8+ T cells were sorted on a FACSAria. This sequence was found in a human donor with alopecia areata. Source: CD8+ T cells sorted from blood, taken at week 4, from a patient treated with tofacitinib. This chain is built from TRBV4-1 and TRBJ2-7; 7 bases in between match TRBD1. Here the CDR3 is given as CASSQNRGSYEQYF. The nucleotides are TGCGCCAGCAGCCAAAACAGGGGATCCTACGAGCAGTACTTC.